The present entry profiles one TCR beta chain with its context. The antigen remains undetermined. The data stem from a study of post-analysis software for immune sequencing data. Study-level results: Samples made in the same batch grouped tightly together by F measure. Normalized Chao1 diversity was significantly lower in multiple sclerosis patients than in controls. Relative to controls, patients had roughly five TRBV segments at higher frequency, with TRBV5-6, TRBV5-1 and TRBV20-1 among these.

Tagging with unique molecular identifiers was a feature of the TCR beta cDNA libraries. From the PCR reads, TCRdb called clonotypes with MiXCR, one entry per CDR3 protein. Among under 650,000 distinct CDR3 sequences listed, roughly two fifths were seen once. V was pared by 2 bases and J by 4 bases, with 14 bases between. CDR3 size: 15 residues. The sample was blood. The chain employs TRBV12-3 or TRBV12-4 and TRBJ1-2; the D gene is possibly TRBD1 (5 bases). The sequence was obtained from a girl aged 10-17 years with multiple sclerosis. CDR3 protein: CASSLFNQGTYGYTF. The CDR3 DNA sequence: TGTGCCAGCAGTTTATTTAATCAGGGCACCTATGGCTACACCTTC.